One sample yielded the 25 T cell receptor beta chains listed below, sequenced in a study of shared clonotypes between healthy human individuals. Produced via immunoSEQ multiplex PCR; TCRdb's table is partial and in-frame only. The repertoire holds around 79,000 clones, with 60% to 65% as singletons. The source material was memory CD8+ T cells sorted from blood. The subset: CD45RO+ cells pooled with CCR7-negative TemRA cells. All receptors derive from a man younger than 45 in good health.

The chain carries TRBV10-3 and TRBJ2-5; TRBD2 agrees at 11 bases. The V gene's germline CDR1 is ENHRY and CDR2 SYGVKD. After removal of 3 bases from V and 5 bases from J, the junction contained 14 bases not matched to a gene. The CDR3 loop spans 18 amino acids. CDR3 protein: CAISDPTGSSGRGETQYF. DNA for the CDR3: TGTGCCATCAGTGACCCGACTGGGAGTAGCGGGAGGGGGGAGACCCAGTACTTC.

V gene TRBV2 combines with J gene TRBJ1-5, with D unclear. V was pared by 5 bases and J by 7 bases, with 12 bases between. Germline values: CDR1 SNHLY, CDR2 FYNNEI. This CDR3 region has 13 residues. The CDR3, as DNA: TGTGCCAGCAGTCAAGAGGTACGGCAGCCCCAGCATTTT. This gives the protein CASSQEVRQPQHF.

This chain links TRBV7-3 with TRBJ1-4; TRBD1 is a possible D gene (5 bases). Germline CDR1 is SGHTA and CDR2 is FQGTGA. The CDR3 consists of 14 residues. V lost 6 bases and J lost 7, with 15 bases in between. The CDR3 coding sequence is TGTGCCAGCAGGGATTCAGGGATCGGTGAAAAACTGTTTTTT. Protein sequence: CASRDSGIGEKLFF. Drawing the rest from reference TRBV7-3 and TRBJ1-4, the complete variable domain is GAGVSQTPSNKVTEKGKYVELRCDPISGHTALYWYRQSLGQGPEFLIYFQGTGAADDSGLPNDRFFAVRPEGSVSTLKIQRTERGDSAVYLCASRDSGIGEKLFFGSGTQLSVL.

This rearrangement joins TRBV5-8 to TRBJ1-1; D is unresolved. In germline, CDR1 is SGHTS, CDR2 YDEGEE. With 3 bases removed from V and 11 bases from J, the gap between germline ends came to 11 bases. There are 11 residues in the CDR3. Here the CDR3 DNA reads TGTGCCAGCAGCTCGGAGCTGCGGGCTTTCTTT. Its translation: CASSSELRAFF.

Regarding this clone: At the DNA level, this CDR3 is encoded by other sequences in the same sample as well. This chain joins TRBV29-1 and TRBJ1-3; D ambiguous. Germline V gene sequence: CDR1 SQVTM, CDR2 ANQGSEA. This CDR3 spans 14 amino acids. The ends were cut back, 4 bases at V and 0 bases at J, with 10 bases in the middle. Here the CDR3 reads CSVGLGHSGNTIYF. The CDR3 nucleotides are TGCAGCGTTGGGTTGGGCCACTCTGGAAACACCATATATTTT. The full variable domain, its missing parts supplied by reference TRBV29-1 and TRBJ1-3, is SAVISQKPSRDICQRGTSLTIQCQVDSQVTMMFWYRQQPGQSLTLIATANQGSEATYESGFVIDKFPISRPNLTFSTLTVSNMSPEDSSIYLCSVGLGHSGNTIYFGEGSWLTVV.

The chain couples TRBV7-2 to TRBJ1-5; 10 positions match TRBD1. Germline values: CDR1 SGHTA, CDR2 FQGNSA. V gave up 2 bases and J gave up 6 bases; unmatched junction bases: 16. CDR3 length: 19 amino acids. DNA of the CDR3: TGTGCCAGCAGCTTACATCACGGGACAGGGGCGATCGCTGGTCAGCCCCAGCATTTT. Residues: CASSLHHGTGAIAGQPQHF.

This clone was seen a handful of times. This sequence joins TRBV4-3 and TRBJ2-5, with 9 bases matching TRBD1. Trimming cost V 0 bases and J 5 bases; bases outside gene matches: 4. Germline V gene data show CDR1 as LGHNA and CDR2 as YSLEER. The CDR3 is made up of 15 amino acids. CDR3 DNA: TGCGCCAGCAGCCAAGATATGACAGGGGGGGAGACCCAGTACTTC. It codes for CASSQDMTGGETQYF.

This chain uses TRBV4-1 with TRBJ2-7; 9 bases agree with TRBD2. The CDR3 is 16 amino acids. Trimming took 1 base from V and 5 from J; bases not matched to a gene: 9. CDR1 is MGHRA and CDR2 is YSYEKL in the germline V gene. CDR3 DNA: TGCGCCAGCAGCCAAGGGGTTAGCGGGAGATTTAACGAGCAGTACTTC. Its translation is CASSQGVSGRFNEQYF.

Only a few counts were recorded for this clone. The chain uses TRBV5-1 and TRBJ1-1; D is unresolved. This CDR3 has 14 amino acids. The germline CDR1 and CDR2 sequences are SGHRS and YFSETQ. Trimming took off 4 bases at V and 0 bases at J, with 10 bases between the two ends. The CDR3 reads CASSVQIMNTEAFF. The CDR3 DNA follows: TGCGCCAGCAGCGTACAGATTATGAACACTGAAGCTTTCTTT.

The rearrangement joins TRBV28 to TRBJ2-7; D gene unclear. This CDR3 contains 12 residues. Trimming stripped 11 bases from V and 2 bases from J, with 13 bases between. Per germline, CDR1 MDHEN and CDR2 SYDVKM. The CDR3 sequence is CASATATYEQYF. Here the CDR3 DNA reads TGTGCCTCCGCGACGGCTACCTACGAGCAGTACTTC.

This clone has at least ten counts. V is TRBV5-6 and J is TRBJ2-1; D tentatively fits TRBD1 or TRBD2 (5 bases each). Germline V gene sequence: CDR1 SGHDT, CDR2 YYEEEE. Trimming stripped 0 bases from V and 9 bases from J, with 10 bases between. The CDR3 is 13 amino acids. CDR3 amino acids: CASSLVGGGEQFF. The CDR3 DNA is TGTGCCAGCAGCTTGGTGGGTGGGGGTGAGCAGTTCTTC.

The chain joins TRBV7-2 to TRBJ2-1, with a possible D match to TRBD2 (5 bases). The ends were cut back, 5 bases at V and 3 bases at J, with 11 bases in the middle. CDR1 SGHTA and CDR2 FQGNSA come from the germline V gene. This CDR3 is 14 amino acids long. The CDR3: CASSPGMLYNEQFF. DNA of the CDR3: TGTGCCAGCAGCCCCGGGATGCTCTACAATGAGCAGTTCTTC.

This clone was seen only a few times. The chain joins TRBV30 to TRBJ2-2, with D unresolved. The CDR3 sequence is 13 residues long. The V end was cut by 0 bases, the J end by 4 bases, with 6 bases between. CDR1 is GTSNPN and CDR2 is SVGIG in the germline V gene (reference sequence). The CDR3 nucleotides read TGTGCCTGGAGTGTTTCTGGCACCGGGGAGCTGTTTTTT. Translating gives CAWSVSGTGELFF.

The rearrangement uses TRBV4-3 and TRBJ2-5; the D gene is possibly TRBD2 (6 bases). The CDR3 length is 12 residues. V lost 8 bases and J 2 bases, leaving 9 bases between the germline ends. Per germline, CDR1 LGHNA and CDR2 YSLEER. The CDR3 is CASRGMQETQYF. CDR3 DNA: TGCGCCAGCCGGGGGATGCAAGAGACCCAGTACTTC.

The genes are TRBV27 and TRBJ2-6; 12 bases are a match to TRBD2. This CDR3 has 20 residues. After removal of 6 bases from V and 0 bases from J, the junction contained 12 bases not matched to a gene. Germline CDR1 reads MNHEY; CDR2 reads SMNVEV (reference sequence). This chain's CDR3 is CASRPTGLAGINSGANVLTF. In nucleotides, the CDR3 is TGTGCCAGCAGACCGACGGGACTAGCGGGTATAAACTCTGGGGCCAACGTCCTGACTTTC.

The chain couples TRBV28 to TRBJ2-7; 8 positions agree with TRBD1. The CDR3 is made up of 14 amino acids. Trimming at V came to 7 bases and at J to 4 bases, leaving 9 bases not matched to a gene. Germline V gene data show CDR1 as MDHEN and CDR2 as SYDVKM. CDR3 DNA sequence: TGTGCCAGCACCGACGGACAGGGATCGTACGAGCAGTACTTC. Translation: CASTDGQGSYEQYF. Complete variable domain (other parts from reference TRBV28 and TRBJ2-7): DVKVTQSSRYLVKRTGEKVFLECVQDMDHENMFWYRQDPGLGLRLIYFSYDVKMKEKGDIPEGYSVSREKKERFSLILESASTNQTSMYLCASTDGQGSYEQYFGPGTRLTVT.

This clone was seen many times. Other DNA sequences in the sample encode the same CDR3. This chain uses TRBV5-1 with TRBJ2-3; no clear D gene. Germline V gene sequence: CDR1 SGHRS, CDR2 YFSETQ. CDR3 length equals 11 residues. Trimming took 5 bases from V and 2 from J, leaving 3 bases between them. CDR3 sequence reads: CASRSTDTQYF. CDR3 nucleotide sequence: TGCGCCAGCAGATCCACAGATACGCAGTATTTT. The full variable domain, rest sourced from reference TRBV5-1 and TRBJ2-3, is KAGVTQTPRYLIKTRGQQVTLSCSPISGHRSVSWYQQTPGQGLQFLFEYFSETQRNKGNFPGRFSGRQFSNSRSEMNVSTLELGDSALYLCASRSTDTQYFGPGTRLTVL.

The genes are TRBV11-3 and TRBJ1-1; the D gene is possibly TRBD1 (6 bases). CDR3 size: 13 residues. Per germline, CDR1 SGHNT and CDR2 YENEEA. The V end was cut by 5 bases, the J end by 8 bases, with 15 bases between. CDR3 sequence (DNA): TGTGCCAGCAGCGTATACAGGGATTCGGAAGCTTTCTTT. As protein: CASSVYRDSEAFF.

The chain joins TRBV15 to TRBJ2-5; TRBD2 agrees at 10 bases. Germline CDR1 is LNHNV and CDR2 is YYDKDF (reference sequence). V dropped 3 bases and J dropped 7; count of bases not matched to a gene: 14. This CDR3 contains 17 residues. CDR3 sequence (DNA): TGTGCCACCAGCAGTAGTGGGGTTCTAGCGGGAGAGGTGACCCAGTACTTC. This translates into CATSSSGVLAGEVTQYF.

The rearrangement joins TRBV27 to TRBJ2-2; 7 bases line up with TRBD1. Trimming removed 7 bases from V and 5 bases from J; junction bases left unmatched: 10. This CDR3 has 15 amino acids. Germline assignment: CDR1 MNHEY and CDR2 SMNVEV (reference sequence). CDR3 protein: CASTPLTGPTGELFF. The CDR3 coding sequence is TGTGCCAGCACCCCCCTGACAGGGCCGACCGGGGAGCTGTTTTTT.

This clone was seen once. The CDR3 bases are TGTGCCAGCTCACCCCGGGACAGGCAATACGAGCAGTACTTC. Residues: CASSPRDRQYEQYF. The chain couples TRBV18 to TRBJ2-7, with 8 bases identical to TRBD1. Germline CDR1 and CDR2: KGHSH and LQKENI. The CDR3 consists of 14 residues. V gave up 3 bases and J gave up 4 bases; unmatched junction bases: 5.

This clone was observed a single time. A far larger clone is a single base away, which makes a read error likely. V usage is TRBV28 and J usage is TRBJ2-7; D ambiguous. The CDR3 is made up of 11 amino acids. Germline CDR1 MDHEN, CDR2 SYDVKM. CDR3 protein: CASSSVYERYF. CDR3 sequence (DNA): TGTGCCAGCAGTTCCGTATACGAGCGGTACTTC.

This chain links TRBV7-2 with TRBJ1-1; TRBD1 is a possible D gene (6 bases). Trimming removed 1 base from V and 3 bases from J, with 9 bases in between. The CDR3 is 14 amino acids. The germline gives CDR1 SGHTA, CDR2 FQGNSA. The CDR3 nucleotides are TGTGCCAGCAGCTTAGGGGACACATACACTGAAGCTTTCTTT. It encodes CASSLGDTYTEAFF.

In nucleotides, the CDR3 is TGTGCCAGCAGCTTAGCCCTAGCGGGAACCTACAATGAGCAGTTCTTC. This translates into CASSLALAGTYNEQFF. The chain is built from TRBV7-9 and TRBJ2-1; 9 positions agree with TRBD2. The germline V gene has CDR1 SEHNR and CDR2 FQNEAQ (reference sequence). V lost 0 bases and J lost 2; bases outside the gene matches: 2. The CDR3 runs 16 residues. Variable domain in full (rest from reference TRBV7-9 and TRBJ2-1): DTGVSQNPRHKITKRGQNVTFRCDPISEHNRLYWYRQTLGQGPEFLTYFQNEAQLEKSRLLSDRFSAERPKGSFSTLEIQRTEQGDSAMYLCASSLALAGTYNEQFFGPGTRLTVL.

This clone was found many times. The chain has TRBV6-1 and TRBJ2-7; TRBD1 matches at 10 bases. The CDR3 length is 16 residues. The junction had 5 bases not matched to a gene; V was cut back by 1 base and J by 2 bases. Looked up from germline, CDR1 is MNHNS and CDR2 is SASEGT. For the CDR3, the DNA is TGTGCCAGCAGTGAAGTTGACGGGACAGGGGCCTACGAGCAGTACTTC. This encodes CASSEVDGTGAYEQYF.